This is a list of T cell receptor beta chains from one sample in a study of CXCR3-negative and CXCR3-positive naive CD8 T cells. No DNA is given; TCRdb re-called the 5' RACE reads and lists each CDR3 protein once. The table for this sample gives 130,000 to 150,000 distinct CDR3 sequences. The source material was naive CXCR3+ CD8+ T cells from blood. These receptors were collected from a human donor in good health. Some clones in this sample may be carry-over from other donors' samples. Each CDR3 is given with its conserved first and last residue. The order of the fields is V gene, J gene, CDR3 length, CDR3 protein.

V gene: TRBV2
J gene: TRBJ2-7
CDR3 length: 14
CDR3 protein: CASSEGPRSYEQYF

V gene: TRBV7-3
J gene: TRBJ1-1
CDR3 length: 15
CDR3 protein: CASSLDNRENTEAFF

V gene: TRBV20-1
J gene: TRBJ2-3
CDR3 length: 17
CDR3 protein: CSARDPSGGATQNTQYF

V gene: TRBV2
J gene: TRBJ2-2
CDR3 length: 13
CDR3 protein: CASRDRDTGELFF

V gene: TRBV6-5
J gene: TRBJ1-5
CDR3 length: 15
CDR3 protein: CASSSRQGAAQPQHF

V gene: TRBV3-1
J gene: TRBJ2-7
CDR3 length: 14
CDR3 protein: CASSRGQGSNEQYF

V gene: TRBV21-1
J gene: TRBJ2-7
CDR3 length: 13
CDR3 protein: CASSKDRAYEQYF

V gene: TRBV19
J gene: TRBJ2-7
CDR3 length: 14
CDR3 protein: CASSMGIDSYEQYF

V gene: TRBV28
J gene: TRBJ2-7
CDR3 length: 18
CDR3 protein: CASSLRGWTSGDLGEQYF

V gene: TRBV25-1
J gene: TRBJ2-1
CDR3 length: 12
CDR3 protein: CASSGLDNEQFF

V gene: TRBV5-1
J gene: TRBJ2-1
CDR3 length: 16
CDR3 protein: CASSLWTARVWNEQFF

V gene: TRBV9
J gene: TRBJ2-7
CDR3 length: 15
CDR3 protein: CASSAPGQGVDEQYF

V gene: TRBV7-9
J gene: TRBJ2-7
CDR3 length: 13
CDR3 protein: CASSFERGGEQYF

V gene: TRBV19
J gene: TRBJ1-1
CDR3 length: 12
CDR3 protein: CATRQAGTEAFF

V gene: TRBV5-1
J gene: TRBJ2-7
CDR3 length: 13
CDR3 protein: CASKQGPTYEQYF

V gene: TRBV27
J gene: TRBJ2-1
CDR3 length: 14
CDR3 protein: CASSLLGLNNEQFF

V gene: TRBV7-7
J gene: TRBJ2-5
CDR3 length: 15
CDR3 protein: CASSLAWDSQETQYF

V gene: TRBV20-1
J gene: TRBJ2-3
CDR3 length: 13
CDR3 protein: CSAGLPFTDTQYF

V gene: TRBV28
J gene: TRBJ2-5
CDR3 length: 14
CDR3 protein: CASSFARVLETQYF

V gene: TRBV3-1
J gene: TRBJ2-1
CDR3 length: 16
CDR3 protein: CASSQTGSPSYNEQFF

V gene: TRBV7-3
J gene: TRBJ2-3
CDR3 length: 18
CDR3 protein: CASSYPLAGGPSTDTQYF

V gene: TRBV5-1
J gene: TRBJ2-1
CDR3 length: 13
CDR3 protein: CASGPGRRNEQFF

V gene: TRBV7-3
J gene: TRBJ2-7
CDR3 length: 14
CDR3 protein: CASSQGTGLYEQYF

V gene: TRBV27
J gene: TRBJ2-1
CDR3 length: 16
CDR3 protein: CASSRSWTSGNNEQFF

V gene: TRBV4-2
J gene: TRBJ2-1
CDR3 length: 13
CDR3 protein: CASSQDLNNEQFF

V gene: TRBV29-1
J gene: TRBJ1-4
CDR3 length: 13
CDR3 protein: CSVRTGGNEKLFF

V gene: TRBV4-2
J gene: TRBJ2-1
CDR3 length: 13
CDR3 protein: CASSQALLDEQFF

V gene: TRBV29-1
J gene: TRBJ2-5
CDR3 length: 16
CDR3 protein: CSVEDGGQGGQETQYF

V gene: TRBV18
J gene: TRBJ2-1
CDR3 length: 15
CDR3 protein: CASSPSTGEYNEQFF

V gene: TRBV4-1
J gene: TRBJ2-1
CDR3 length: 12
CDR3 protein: CASSQVHNEQFF

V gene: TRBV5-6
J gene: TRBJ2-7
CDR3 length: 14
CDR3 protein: CASSFLTDFYEQYF

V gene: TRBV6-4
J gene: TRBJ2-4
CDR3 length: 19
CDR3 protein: CASSNLVVGPVLAKNIQYF

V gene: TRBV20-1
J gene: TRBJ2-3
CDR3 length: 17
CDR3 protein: CSARDASGTEMDDTQYF

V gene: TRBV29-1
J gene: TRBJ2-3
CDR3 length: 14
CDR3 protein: CSALGLANTDTQYF

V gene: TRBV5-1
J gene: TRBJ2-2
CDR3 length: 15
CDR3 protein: CASSLVGTESGELFF

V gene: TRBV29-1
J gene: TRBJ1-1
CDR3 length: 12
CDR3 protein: CSVEPSGPEAFF

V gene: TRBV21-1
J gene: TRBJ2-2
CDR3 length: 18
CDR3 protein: CASSLLLGTDANTGELFF

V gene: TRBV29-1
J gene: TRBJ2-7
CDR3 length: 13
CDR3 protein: CSVESGGDYEQYF

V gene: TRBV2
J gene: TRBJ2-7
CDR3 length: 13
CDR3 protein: CASSSEGSYEQYF

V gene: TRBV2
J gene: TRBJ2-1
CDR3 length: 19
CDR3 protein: CASTSERQAPRREYNEQFF

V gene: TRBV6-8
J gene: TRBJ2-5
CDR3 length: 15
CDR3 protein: CASLDPTKDQETQYF

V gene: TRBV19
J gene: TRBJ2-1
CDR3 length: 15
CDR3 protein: CASSISGSSYNEQFF

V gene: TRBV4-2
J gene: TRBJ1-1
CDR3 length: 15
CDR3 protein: CASSPTLSRGGEAFF

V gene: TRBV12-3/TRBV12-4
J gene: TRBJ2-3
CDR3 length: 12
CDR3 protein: CASSYSTDTQYF

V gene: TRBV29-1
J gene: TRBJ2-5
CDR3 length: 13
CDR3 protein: CSVEGDREETQYF

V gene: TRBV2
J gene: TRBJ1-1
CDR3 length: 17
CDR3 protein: CASSEAAGALGYTEAFF

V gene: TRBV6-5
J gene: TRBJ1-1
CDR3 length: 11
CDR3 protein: CASVVNTEAFF

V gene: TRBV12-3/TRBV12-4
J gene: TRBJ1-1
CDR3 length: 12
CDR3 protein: CASTLGRAEAFF

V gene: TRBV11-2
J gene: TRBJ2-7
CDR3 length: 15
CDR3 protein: CASSLEARTPYEQYF

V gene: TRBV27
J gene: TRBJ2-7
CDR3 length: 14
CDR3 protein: CASSFSGGLYEQYF

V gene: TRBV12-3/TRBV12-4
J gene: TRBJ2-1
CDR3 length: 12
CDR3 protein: CASSLPYNEQFF

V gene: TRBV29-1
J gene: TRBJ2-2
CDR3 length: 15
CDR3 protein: CSVVQGAADTWELFF

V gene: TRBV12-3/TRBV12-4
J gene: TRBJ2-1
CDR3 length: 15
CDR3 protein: CASSFESGSYNEQFF

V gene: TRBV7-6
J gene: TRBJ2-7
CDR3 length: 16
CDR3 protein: CASSLEGGITSYEQYF

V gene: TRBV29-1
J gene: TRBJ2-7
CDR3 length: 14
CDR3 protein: CSVMGLADSYEQYF

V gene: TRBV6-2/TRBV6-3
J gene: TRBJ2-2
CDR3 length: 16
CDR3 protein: CASSYSGTWDTGELFF

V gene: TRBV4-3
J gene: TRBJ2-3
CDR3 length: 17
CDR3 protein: CASSRDLAGGPTDTQYF

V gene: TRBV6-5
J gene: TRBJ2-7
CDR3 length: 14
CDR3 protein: CASSYYAGGYEQYF

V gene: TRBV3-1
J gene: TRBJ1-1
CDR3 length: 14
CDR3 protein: CASSLSYGDTEAFF

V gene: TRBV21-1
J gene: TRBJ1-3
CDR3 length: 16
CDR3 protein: CASSKPLAKSGNTIYF